This TCR beta chain was obtained from a study of shared T cell receptors in the human thymus. Method: immunoSEQ multiplex PCR; TCRdb's copy keeps in-frame clones and lacks some. The sample contains 65,000 to 70,000 clones, nearly 95% of which appear only once. The sequencing input was thymocytes. The sequence came from a human donor.

The CDR3 region is CAIREQGFGANVLTF. CDR3 nucleotides: TGTGCCATCAGAGAACAGGGATTTGGGGCCAACGTCCTGACTTTC. V usage is TRBV10-3 and J usage is TRBJ2-6; TRBD1 might be the D (6 bases). The CDR3 runs to 15 residues. The V end lost 6 bases, the J end lost 3 bases, and 12 bases lay between the germline ends. The V gene's germline CDR1 is ENHRY and CDR2 SYGVKD.